This entry describes one T cell receptor beta chain. Antigen specificity is unknown. This record belongs to a study of beta chain features in type 1 diabetes. Study results and limitations: Comparison showed that naive, central memory and Treg TCRB repertoires appeared more similar among patients than among healthy donors.

Each of the CD4+ naive, central memory, regulatory and stem cell-like memory populations was sorted via CD45RO/CCR7/CD25/CD127/CD95/CD27. The investigators reverse transcribed all of the isolated RNA, so they sequenced expressed TCRB transcripts. Here immunoSEQ multiplex PCR was the method, and the copy in TCRdb shows in-frame clones only, minus some. This sample has about 24,000 clones, with nearly 70% found just once. Germline V gene lookup returns CDR1 SGHAT and CDR2 FQNNGV. Trimming left V 2 bases short and J 7 bases short, with 14 bases between. The CDR3 runs to 14 residues. This clonotype originated in a woman in her forties in good health. The sequencing input was Tregs from blood. The gene calls are TRBV11-2 and TRBJ2-5; tentatively, D is TRBD1 (5 bases). The CDR3 nucleotides read TGTGCCAGCAGCTTATGGGGCGGAGAAGGGACCCAGTACTTC. Its protein product is CASSLWGGEGTQYF.